The clone carrying this TCR beta chain was found many times. Its antigen is not known. The entry originates in a study of regulatory T cells in long-lasting Graves disease. Deletions cut 7 bases from V and 5 bases from J, with 8 bases between. CDR1 is MNHNS and CDR2 is SASEGT in the germline V gene. CDR3 length equals 11 residues. Documented time point: persistent/refractory GD, antithyroid drugs over 5 years with positive TRAb. PBMCs provided the RNA from which the TCR library was made. Findings and limits, study-wide: Persistent disease was associated with favored TRBV28 usage and with favored use of TRBJ1-2 and TRBJ2-5.

Construction of TCR beta libraries relied on iRepertoire HTBI primers and on Arm-PCR targeting CDR3 regions. TCRdb fed the multiplex PCR reads into MiXCR, producing one record per CDR3 protein. The sample yields about 470,000 distinct CDR3 sequences, 20% to 25% seen once. The sample was peripheral blood mononuclear cells (PBMCs), taken when the disease was refractory, from a patient treated with antithyroid drugs. The chain uses TRBV6-1 and TRBJ2-5; D unclear. The receptor was derived from a female donor with Graves disease. CDR3 DNA: TGTGCCAGCAAAGTCGCGGAGACCCAGTACTTC. The encoded protein is CASKVAETQYF.